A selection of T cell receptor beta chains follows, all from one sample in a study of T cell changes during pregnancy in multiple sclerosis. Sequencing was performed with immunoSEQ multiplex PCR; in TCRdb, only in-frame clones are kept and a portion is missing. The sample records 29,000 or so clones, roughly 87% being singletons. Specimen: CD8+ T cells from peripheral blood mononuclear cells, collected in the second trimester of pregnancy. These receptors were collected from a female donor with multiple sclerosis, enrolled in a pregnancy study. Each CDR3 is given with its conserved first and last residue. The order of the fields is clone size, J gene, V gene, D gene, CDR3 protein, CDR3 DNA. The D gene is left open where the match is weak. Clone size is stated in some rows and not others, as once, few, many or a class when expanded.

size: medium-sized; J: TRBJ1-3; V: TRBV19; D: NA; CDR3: CASSLTSSSGNTIYF; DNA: TGTGCCAGTAGCCTGACATCGAGCTCTGGAAACACCATATATTTT
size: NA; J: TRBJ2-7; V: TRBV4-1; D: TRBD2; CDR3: CASSQYSGTYEQYF; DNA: TGCGCCAGCAGTCAATATAGCGGGACCTACGAGCAGTACTTC
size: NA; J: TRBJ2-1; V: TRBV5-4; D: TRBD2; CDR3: CASSSLGLAADNEQFF; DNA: TGTGCCAGCAGCTCCCTTGGACTAGCGGCCGACAATGAGCAGTTCTTC
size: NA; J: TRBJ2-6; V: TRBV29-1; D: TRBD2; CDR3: CSVATSGASSGANVLTF; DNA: TGCAGCGTAGCTACTAGCGGGGCGAGCTCTGGGGCCAACGTCCTGACTTTC
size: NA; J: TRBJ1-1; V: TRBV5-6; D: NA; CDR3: CASSPGQNTEAFF; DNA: TGTGCCAGCAGCCCGGGACAGAACACTGAAGCTTTCTTT
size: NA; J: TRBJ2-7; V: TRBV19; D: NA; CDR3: CASSPGEGYEQYF; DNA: TGTGCCAGTAGTCCAGGGGAAGGGTACGAGCAGTACTTC
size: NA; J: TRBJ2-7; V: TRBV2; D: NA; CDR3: CASNEDSYEQYF; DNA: TGTGCCAGCAACGAGGACAGCTACGAGCAGTACTTC
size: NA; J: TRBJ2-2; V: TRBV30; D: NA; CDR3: CAWSGPGELFF; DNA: TGTGCCTGGAGTGGGCCCGGGGAGCTGTTTTTT
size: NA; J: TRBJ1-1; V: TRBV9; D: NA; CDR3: CASSAGGRTEAFF; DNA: TGTGCCAGCAGCGCGGGTGGGAGGACTGAAGCTTTCTTT
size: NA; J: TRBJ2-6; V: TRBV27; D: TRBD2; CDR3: CASSLSKLAGGPSGANVLTF; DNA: TGTGCCAGCAGTTTATCGAAACTAGCGGGAGGGCCGTCTGGGGCCAACGTCCTGACTTTC
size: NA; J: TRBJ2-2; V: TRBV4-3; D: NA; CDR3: CASSHRDISSGELFF; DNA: TGCGCCAGCAGCCACCGGGACATCTCGTCCGGGGAGCTGTTTTTT
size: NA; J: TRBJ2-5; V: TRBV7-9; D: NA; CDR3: CASSLGGTQYF; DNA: TGTGCCAGCAGCTTAGGAGGGACCCAGTACTTC
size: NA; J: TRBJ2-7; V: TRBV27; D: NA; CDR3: CASSLSGQPNYEQYF; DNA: TGTGCCAGCAGTTTATCGGGACAACCTAACTACGAGCAGTACTTC
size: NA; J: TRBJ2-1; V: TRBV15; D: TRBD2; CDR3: CATVSGSSYNEQFF; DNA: TGTGCCACCGTGAGCGGGAGCTCCTACAATGAGCAGTTCTTC
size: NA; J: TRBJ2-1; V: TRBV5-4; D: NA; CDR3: CASTSFENEQFF; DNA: TGTGCCAGCACCTCGTTTGAGAATGAGCAGTTCTTC